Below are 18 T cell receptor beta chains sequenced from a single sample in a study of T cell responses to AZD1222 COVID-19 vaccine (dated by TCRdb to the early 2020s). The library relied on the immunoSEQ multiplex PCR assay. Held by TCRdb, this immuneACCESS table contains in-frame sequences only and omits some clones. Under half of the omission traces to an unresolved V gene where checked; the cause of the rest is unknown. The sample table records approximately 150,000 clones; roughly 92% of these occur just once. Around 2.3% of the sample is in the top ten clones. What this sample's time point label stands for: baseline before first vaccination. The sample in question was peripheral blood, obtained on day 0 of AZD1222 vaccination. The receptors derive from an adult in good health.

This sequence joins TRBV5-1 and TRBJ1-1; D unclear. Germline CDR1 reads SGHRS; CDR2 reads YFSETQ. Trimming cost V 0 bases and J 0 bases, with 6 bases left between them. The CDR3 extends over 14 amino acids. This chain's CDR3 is CASSLVQMNTEAFF. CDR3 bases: TGCGCCAGCAGCTTGGTCCAGATGAACACTGAAGCTTTCTTT. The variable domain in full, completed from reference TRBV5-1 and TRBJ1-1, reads KAGVTQTPRYLIKTRGQQVTLSCSPISGHRSVSWYQQTPGQGLQFLFEYFSETQRNKGNFPGRFSGRQFSNSRSEMNVSTLELGDSALYLCASSLVQMNTEAFFGQGTRLTVV.

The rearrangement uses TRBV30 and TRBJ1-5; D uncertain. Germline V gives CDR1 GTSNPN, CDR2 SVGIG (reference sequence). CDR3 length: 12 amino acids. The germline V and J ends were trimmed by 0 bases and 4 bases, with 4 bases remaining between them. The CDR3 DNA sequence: TGTGCCTGGAGTGTAGTTAATCAGCCCCAGCATTTT. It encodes CAWSVVNQPQHF.

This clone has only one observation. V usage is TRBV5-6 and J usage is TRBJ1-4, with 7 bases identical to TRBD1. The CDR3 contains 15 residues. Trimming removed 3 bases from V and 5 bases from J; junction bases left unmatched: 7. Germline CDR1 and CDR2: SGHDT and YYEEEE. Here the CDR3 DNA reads TGTGCCAGCAGCTCTAGCCTGACAGGGAATGAAAAACTGTTTTTT. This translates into CASSSSLTGNEKLFF.

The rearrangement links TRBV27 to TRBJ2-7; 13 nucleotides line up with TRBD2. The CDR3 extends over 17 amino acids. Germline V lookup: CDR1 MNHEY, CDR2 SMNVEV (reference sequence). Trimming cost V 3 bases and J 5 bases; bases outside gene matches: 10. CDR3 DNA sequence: TGTGCCAGCAGTTTCTCCGGGACTAGCGGGAACTGGGACGAGCAGTACTTC. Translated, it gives CASSFSGTSGNWDEQYF.

This chain's CDR3 is CASSVAPSTDTQYF. The CDR3 DNA is TGTGCCAGCAGCGTAGCGCCCAGCACAGATACGCAGTATTTT. V is TRBV9 and J is TRBJ2-3; D gene uncertain. V was shortened by 0 bases and J by 0 bases, with 5 bases between the two germline ends. Germline V gene lookup returns CDR1 SGDLS and CDR2 YYNGEE. The CDR3 has 14 amino acids.

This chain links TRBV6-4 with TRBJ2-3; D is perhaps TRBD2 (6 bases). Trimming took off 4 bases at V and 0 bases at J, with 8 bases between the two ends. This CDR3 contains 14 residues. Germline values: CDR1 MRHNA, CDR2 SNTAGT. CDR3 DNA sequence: TGTGCCAGCAGTGGCGGGGCTAGCACAGATACGCAGTATTTT. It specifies CASSGGASTDTQYF.

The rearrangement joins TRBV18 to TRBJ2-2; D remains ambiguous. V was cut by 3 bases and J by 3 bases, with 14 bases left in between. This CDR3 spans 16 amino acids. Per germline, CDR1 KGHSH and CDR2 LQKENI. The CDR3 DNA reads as TGTGCCAGCTCACCGGCGTGGGCCCTGGACACCGGGGAGCTGTTTTTT. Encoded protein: CASSPAWALDTGELFF. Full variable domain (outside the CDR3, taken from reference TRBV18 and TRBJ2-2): NAGVMQNPRHLVRRRGQEARLRCSPMKGHSHVYWYRQLPEEGLKFMVYLQKENIIDESGMPKERFSAEFPKEGPSILRIQQVVRGDSAAYFCASSPAWALDTGELFFGEGSRLTVL.

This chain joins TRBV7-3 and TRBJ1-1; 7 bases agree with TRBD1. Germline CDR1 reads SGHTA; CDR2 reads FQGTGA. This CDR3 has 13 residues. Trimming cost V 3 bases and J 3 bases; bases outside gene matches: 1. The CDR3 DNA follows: TGTGCCAGCAGCTTGACAGGGTACACTGAAGCTTTCTTT. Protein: CASSLTGYTEAFF.

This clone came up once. As DNA, the CDR3 is TGTGCCAGCAGCTTATCCCTTGCCTCCTACGAGCAGTACTTC. Translated: CASSLSLASYEQYF. The rearrangement uses TRBV7-3 and TRBJ2-7; D call uncertain. The CDR3 is 14 amino acids. CDR1 is SGHTA and CDR2 is FQGTGA in the germline V gene. V lost 2 bases to trimming and J lost 0 bases, with 8 bases between them.

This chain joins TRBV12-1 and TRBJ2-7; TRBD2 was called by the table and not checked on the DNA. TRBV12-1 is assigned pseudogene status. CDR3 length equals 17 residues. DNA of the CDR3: TGTGCCAGCAGCTCCAAAGGATTCCCGGGACTAGCGGGAGTTTGCCCCTTC. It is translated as CASSSKGFPGLAGVCPF.

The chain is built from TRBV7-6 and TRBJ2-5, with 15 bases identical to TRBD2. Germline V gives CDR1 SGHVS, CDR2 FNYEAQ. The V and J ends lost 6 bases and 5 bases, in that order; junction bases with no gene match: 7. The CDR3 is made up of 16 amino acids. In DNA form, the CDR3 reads TGTGCCAGCAGACGGGAGGGACTAGCGGGAGGTGAGACCCAGTACTTC. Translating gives CASRREGLAGGETQYF.

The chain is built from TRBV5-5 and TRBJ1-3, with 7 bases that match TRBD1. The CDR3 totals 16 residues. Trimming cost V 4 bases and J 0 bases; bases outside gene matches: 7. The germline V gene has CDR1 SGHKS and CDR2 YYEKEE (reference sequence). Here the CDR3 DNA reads TGTGCCAGCAGCACGACAGGGACGTTCTCTGGAAACACCATATATTTT. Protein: CASSTTGTFSGNTIYF.

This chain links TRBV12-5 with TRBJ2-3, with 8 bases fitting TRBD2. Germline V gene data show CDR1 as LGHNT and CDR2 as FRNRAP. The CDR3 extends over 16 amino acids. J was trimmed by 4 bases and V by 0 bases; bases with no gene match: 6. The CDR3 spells CASGLVYGGVADTQYF. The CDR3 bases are TGTGCTAGTGGTTTGGTCTACGGGGGGGTGGCAGATACGCAGTATTTT.

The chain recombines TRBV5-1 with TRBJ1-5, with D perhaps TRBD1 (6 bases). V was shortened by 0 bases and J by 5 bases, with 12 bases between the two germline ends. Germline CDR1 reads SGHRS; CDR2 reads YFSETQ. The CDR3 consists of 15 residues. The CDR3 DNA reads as TGCGCCAGCAGCTTGGAGGACAGTTCCCATCAGCCCCAGCATTTT. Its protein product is CASSLEDSSHQPQHF.

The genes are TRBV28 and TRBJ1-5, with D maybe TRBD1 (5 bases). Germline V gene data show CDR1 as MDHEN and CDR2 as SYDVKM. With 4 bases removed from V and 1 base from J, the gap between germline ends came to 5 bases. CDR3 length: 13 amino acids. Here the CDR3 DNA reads TGTGCCAGCAGTTGGGGGAGCAATCAGCCCCAGCATTTT. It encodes CASSWGSNQPQHF. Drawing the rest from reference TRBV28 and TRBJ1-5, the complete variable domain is DVKVTQSSRYLVKRTGEKVFLECVQDMDHENMFWYRQDPGLGLRLIYFSYDVKMKEKGDIPEGYSVSREKKERFSLILESASTNQTSMYLCASSWGSNQPQHFGDGTRLSIL.

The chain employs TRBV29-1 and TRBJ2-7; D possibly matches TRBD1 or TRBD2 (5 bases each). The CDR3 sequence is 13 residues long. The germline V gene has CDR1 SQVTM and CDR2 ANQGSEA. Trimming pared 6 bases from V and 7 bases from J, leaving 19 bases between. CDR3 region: CSVGTPALREQYF. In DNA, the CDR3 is TGCAGCGTCGGGACCCCGGCTCTTCGGGAGCAGTACTTC.

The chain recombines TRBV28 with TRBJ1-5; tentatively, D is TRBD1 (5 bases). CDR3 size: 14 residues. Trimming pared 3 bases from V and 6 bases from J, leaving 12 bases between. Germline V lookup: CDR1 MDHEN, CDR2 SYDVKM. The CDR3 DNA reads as TGTGCCAGCAGTTTTGGGCAGGGAGGTCAGCCCCAGCATTTT. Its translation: CASSFGQGGQPQHF.

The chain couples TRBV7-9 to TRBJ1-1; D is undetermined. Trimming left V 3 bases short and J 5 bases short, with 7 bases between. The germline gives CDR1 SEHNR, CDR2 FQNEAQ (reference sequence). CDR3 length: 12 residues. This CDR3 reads CASSFDVTEAFF. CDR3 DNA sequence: TGTGCCAGCAGCTTTGATGTGACTGAAGCTTTCTTT.